This T cell receptor beta chain is drawn from a study of T cell therapy after organ transplantation. Whole-study context: T cells were expanded about 2 weeks with 30 CMV class I/II epitopes.

V was cut by 2 bases and J by 6 bases, with 19 bases left in between. This CDR3 has 16 residues. CDR1 and CDR2 from the germline V gene are SGHVS and FQNEAQ. Here immunoSEQ multiplex PCR was the method, and the copy in TCRdb shows in-frame clones only, minus some. The sample comprises tens of thousands of clones, around 93% of which are singletons, and about 3.4% rests with the top ten. A single count supports this clone. What it binds is not known. The source was CD8+ T cells from blood, collected before autologous CMV-specific T cell therapy. The chain carries TRBV7-8 and TRBJ1-2; D might be TRBD1 (5 bases). This TCR was recovered from a human patient who had received a solid organ transplant and had CMV disease. CDR3 in DNA: TGTGCCAGCAGCTTACTGAAAAGAGGCAGAGGGGATGGCTACACCTTC. It encodes CASSLLKRGRGDGYTF.